The next 6 T cell receptor beta chains were all read from a single sample in a study of blood T cells in healthy people across ages. A second PCR of roughly 7 to 11 cycles used a sample-barcoded 5' primer and a J-beta primer mix. TCRdb independently ran MiXCR on the 5' RACE reads; one entry per CDR3 protein. The table records over a million distinct CDR3 sequences, around 45% of them present only once. The source material was blood. The source is a woman aged 55-70 years in good health.

The chain carries TRBV5-1 and TRBJ2-1; D may be TRBD1 or TRBD2 (6 bases each). The CDR3 loop spans 15 amino acids. Germline CDR1 SGHRS, CDR2 YFSETQ. Trimming stripped 1 base from V and 7 bases from J, with 15 bases between. The CDR3 spells CASSLNDGGPNEQFF. In DNA form, the CDR3 reads TGCGCCAGCAGCTTGAACGACGGGGGCCCAAATGAGCAGTTCTTC.

The chain recombines TRBV20-1 with TRBJ2-5; TRBD1 matches at 11 bases. The better agreement between TRBJ2-7 and the DNA end casts doubt on the J call. This CDR3 region has 17 residues. CDR1 and CDR2 (germline): DFQATT, SNEGSKA (reference sequence). The CDR3 nucleotides are TGCAGTGCTAGAGATCCGTTGGGGACAGGGGGGCCATACGAGCAGTACTTC. As protein: CSARDPLGTGGPYEQYF.

V is TRBV30 and J is TRBJ2-1, with unresolved D. With 5 bases removed from V and 6 bases from J, the gap between germline ends came to 11 bases. CDR1 and CDR2 from the germline V gene are GTSNPN and SVGIG (reference sequence). CDR3 length: 12 amino acids. CDR3 bases: TGTGCCTGGGAAGCCCCCTCCAATGAGCAGTTCTTC. It yields the protein CAWEAPSNEQFF. The variable domain in full, completed from reference TRBV30 and TRBJ2-1, reads SQTIHQWPATLVQPVGSPLSLECTVEGTSNPNLYWYRQAAGRGLQLLFYSVGIGQISSEVPQNLSASRPQDRQFILSSKKLLLSDSGFYLCAWEAPSNEQFFGPGTRLTVL.

This clonotype showed up many times. The rearrangement joins TRBV6-5 to TRBJ2-7; 15 bases align to TRBD2. Germline values: CDR1 MNHEY, CDR2 SVGAGI. This CDR3 contains 15 residues. Germline trimming cut 6 bases from V and 5 bases from J; bases unmatched to any gene: 5. The CDR3 bases are TGTGCCAGCAGAGCCGGGACTAGCGGGAGGAACGAGCAGTACTTC. Protein: CASRAGTSGRNEQYF.

This clonotype has a handful of counts. The CDR3 DNA is TGTGCTAGTGGTTTGGGACTAGCGGGCGATGAGCAGTTCTTC. Residues: CASGLGLAGDEQFF. The chain employs TRBV12-5 and TRBJ2-1; 10 nucleotides line up with TRBD2. Germline values: CDR1 LGHNT, CDR2 FRNRAP. The J segment lost 8 bases and the V segment lost 1 base, leaving 2 bases of the junction unmatched. The CDR3 is made up of 14 amino acids.

The V gene is TRBV9, the J gene TRBJ2-3, with D perhaps given as TRBD1 or TRBD2 (5 bases each). Trimming shortened V by 0 bases and J by 7 bases, and 33 bases separated the two germline ends. The length of the CDR3 is 21 residues. Germline CDR1 reads SGDLS; CDR2 reads YYNGEE. The CDR3 coding sequence is TGTGCCAGCAGCGTAGCTACGGGGCCCGTCCCTTGGCAGGTTTTTTCGCATACGCAGTATTTT. Protein: CASSVATGPVPWQVFSHTQYF. The full variable domain, completed using reference TRBV9 and TRBJ2-3, is DSGVTQTPKHLITATGQRVTLRCSPRSGDLSVYWYQQSLDQGLQFLIQYYNGEERAKGNILERFSAQQFPDLHSELNLSSLELGDSALYFCASSVATGPVPWQVFSHTQYFGPGTRLTVL.